The source of this TCR beta chain is a study of T cells after yellow fever vaccination. This clonotype turned up a few times. TCRdb reanalysed the 5' RACE reads using MiXCR and keeps one entry per CDR3 protein. The top ten clones hold 3% to 4% of a sample with 250,000 to 300,000 distinct CDR3 sequences, approximately 8% of them seen once. The CDR3 sequence is 15 residues long. Losses at the gene ends were 0 bases for V and 6 bases for J; bases not matched to a gene: 6. Per the germline V gene, CDR1 is SGHRS and CDR2 is YFSETQ. The receptor's source is a man between 18 and 29 years old who received the YFV17D yellow fever vaccine. The chain has TRBV5-1 and TRBJ2-1; 7 bases map to TRBD2. Sequencing was performed on CD4+ T cells sorted from PBMCs, taken 5 days after the yellow fever booster vaccination. CDR3 sequence: CASSLERGDRNEQFF. The CDR3 coding sequence is TGCGCCAGCAGCTTGGAACGGGGGGACCGCAATGAGCAGTTCTTC.